This T cell receptor beta chain was found in a study of long-term antiretroviral therapy in people with HIV. Study outcomes and limitations: The blood, collected between about 2004 and 2017, was possibly taken under older ART regimens. Diversity rose after ART but stayed below transplant donor controls.

Assay version v3.0 of immunoSEQ was used, and it was run at survey level. TCRdb's copy holds only in-frame clones and misses some; the assay was immunoSEQ multiplex PCR. This table holds approximately 26,000 clones, roughly 85% found once. Participants living with HIV all received treatment in the United States. A word on this clone: What it binds is unknown. The sample has other DNA sequences that encode this CDR3 too.

CDR1 is SEHNR, CDR2 FQNEAQ, per germline (reference sequence). The V and J ends lost 1 base and 5 bases, in that order; junction bases with no gene match: 4. The CDR3 runs 14 residues. The receptor was isolated from a man aged 35 to 55 with HIV. This specimen consisted of unsorted PBMCs, obtained 2.3 years after starting antiretroviral therapy. V is TRBV7-9 and J is TRBJ1-2; 7 bases agree with TRBD1. CDR3 region: CASSLGQGDYGYTF. The CDR3 DNA follows: TGTGCCAGCAGCTTAGGACAGGGAGATTATGGCTACACCTTC.